Below, one T cell receptor (beta chain) is given with its context. The target antigen is unknown. V lost 3 bases and J lost 0, with 15 bases in between. Germline V gene lookup returns CDR1 KGHSH and CDR2 LQKENI. There are 17 residues in the CDR3. TCRdb's copy holds only in-frame clones and misses some; the assay was immunoSEQ multiplex PCR. The sample includes just over 150,000 clones, approximately 90% of them seen just once. The sample is drawn from a study of T cell responses to AZD1222 COVID-19 vaccine. General study results and limits: Researchers took repertoire samples only after the peak T cell response had come.

Specimen: peripheral blood, collected on day 0 of AZD1222 vaccination. This chain links TRBV18 with TRBJ1-3, with D possibly TRBD1 on 6 matching bases. The clonotype comes from an adult in good health. The CDR3 nucleotides are TGTGCCAGCTCACCGCAAACAACAGGGAGCTCTGGAAACACCATATATTTT. Protein product: CASSPQTTGSSGNTIYF.